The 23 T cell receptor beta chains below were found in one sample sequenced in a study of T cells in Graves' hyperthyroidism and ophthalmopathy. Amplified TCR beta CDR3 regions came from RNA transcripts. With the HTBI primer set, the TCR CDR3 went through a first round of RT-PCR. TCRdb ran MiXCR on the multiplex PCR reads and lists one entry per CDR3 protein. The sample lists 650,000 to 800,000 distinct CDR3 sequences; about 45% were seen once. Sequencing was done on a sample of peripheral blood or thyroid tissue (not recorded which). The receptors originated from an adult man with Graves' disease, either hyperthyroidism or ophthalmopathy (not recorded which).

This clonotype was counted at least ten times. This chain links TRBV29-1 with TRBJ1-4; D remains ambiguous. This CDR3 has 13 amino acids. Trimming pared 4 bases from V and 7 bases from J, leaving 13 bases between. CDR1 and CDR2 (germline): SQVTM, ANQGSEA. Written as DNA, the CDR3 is TGCAGCGTTGTCGGTGGTTCTAGTGAAAAACTGTTTTTT. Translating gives CSVVGGSSEKLFF.

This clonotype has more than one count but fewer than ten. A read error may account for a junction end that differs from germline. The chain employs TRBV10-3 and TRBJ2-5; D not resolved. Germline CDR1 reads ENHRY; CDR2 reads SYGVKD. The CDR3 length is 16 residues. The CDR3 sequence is CASSYERTGYQETQYF. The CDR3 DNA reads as TGTGCCAGCAGTTACGAGCGTACTGGGTACCAAGAGACCCAGTACTTC.

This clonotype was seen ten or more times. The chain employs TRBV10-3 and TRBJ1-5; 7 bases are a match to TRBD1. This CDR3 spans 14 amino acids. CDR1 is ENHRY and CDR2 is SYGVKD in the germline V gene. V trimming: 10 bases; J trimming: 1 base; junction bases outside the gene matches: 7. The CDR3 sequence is CATGQGESNQPQHF. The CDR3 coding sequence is TGTGCCACGGGCCAGGGGGAAAGCAATCAGCCCCAGCATTTT.

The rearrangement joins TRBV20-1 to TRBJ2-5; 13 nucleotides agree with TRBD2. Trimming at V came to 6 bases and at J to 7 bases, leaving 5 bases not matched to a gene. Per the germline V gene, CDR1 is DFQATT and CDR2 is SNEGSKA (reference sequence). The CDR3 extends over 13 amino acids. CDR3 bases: TGCAGTGCAGGACTAGCGGGGGACGGGACCCAGTACTTC. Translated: CSAGLAGDGTQYF.

The chain's CDR3 is CASSLSAGAETEAFF. CDR3 DNA sequence: TGTGCCAGCAGCTTAAGCGCAGGGGCGGAAACTGAAGCTTTCTTT. The rearrangement links TRBV7-2 to TRBJ1-1; a possible D gene is TRBD1 (6 bases). V was trimmed by 2 bases and J by 5 bases, leaving 15 bases between them. The CDR3 has 15 residues. Germline CDR1 reads SGHTA; CDR2 reads FQGNSA.

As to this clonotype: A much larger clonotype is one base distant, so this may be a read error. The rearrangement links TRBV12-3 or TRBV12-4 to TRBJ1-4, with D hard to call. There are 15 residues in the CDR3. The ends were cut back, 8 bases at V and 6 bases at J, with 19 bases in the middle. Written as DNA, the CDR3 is TGTGCCAGCGGCACACCTGCGCGAAGGCATGAAAAACTGTTTTTT. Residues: CASGTPARRHEKLFF.

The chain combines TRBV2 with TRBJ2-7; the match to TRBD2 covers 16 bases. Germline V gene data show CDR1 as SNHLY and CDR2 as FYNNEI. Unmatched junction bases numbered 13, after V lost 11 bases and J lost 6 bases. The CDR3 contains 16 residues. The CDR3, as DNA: TGTGCCTGGACCACCGGGACTAGCGGGAGGGCCCGCGAGCAGTACTTC. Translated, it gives CAWTTGTSGRAREQYF.

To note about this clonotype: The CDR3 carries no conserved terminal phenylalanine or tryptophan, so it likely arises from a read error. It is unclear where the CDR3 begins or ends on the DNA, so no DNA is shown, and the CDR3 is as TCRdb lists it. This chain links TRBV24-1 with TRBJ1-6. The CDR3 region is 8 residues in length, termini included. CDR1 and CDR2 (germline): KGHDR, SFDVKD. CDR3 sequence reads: CATSDGMT.

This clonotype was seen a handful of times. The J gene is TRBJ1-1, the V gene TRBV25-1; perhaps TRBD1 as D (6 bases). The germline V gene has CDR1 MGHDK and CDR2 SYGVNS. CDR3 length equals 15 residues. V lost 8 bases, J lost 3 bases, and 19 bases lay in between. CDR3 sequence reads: CASVENWAGDTEAFF. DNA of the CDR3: TGTGCCAGCGTTGAAAACTGGGCAGGGGACACTGAAGCTTTCTTT.

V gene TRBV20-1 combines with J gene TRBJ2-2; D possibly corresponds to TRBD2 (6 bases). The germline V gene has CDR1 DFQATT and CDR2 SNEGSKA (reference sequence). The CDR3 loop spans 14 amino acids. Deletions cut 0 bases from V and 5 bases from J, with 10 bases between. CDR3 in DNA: TGCAGTGCTAGAGAATCGGGGGAGACCGGGGAGCTGTTTTTT. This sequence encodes CSARESGETGELFF.

This CDR3 is CASIAGAGTNVGTEAFF. CDR3 bases: TGTGCCAGCATCGCTGGGGCAGGGACAAACGTTGGCACTGAAGCTTTCTTT. V is TRBV11-1 and J is TRBJ1-1; TRBD1 is a possible D gene (6 bases). The CDR3 is 17 residues long. Trimming removed 7 bases from V and 4 bases from J, with 25 bases in between. Germline CDR1 and CDR2: SGHAT and FQDESV (reference sequence).

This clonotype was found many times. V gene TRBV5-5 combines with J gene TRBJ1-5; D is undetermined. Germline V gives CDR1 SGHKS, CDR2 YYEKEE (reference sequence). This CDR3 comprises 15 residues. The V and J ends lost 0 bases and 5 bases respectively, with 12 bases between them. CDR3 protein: CASSLAGWEYQPQHF. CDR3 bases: TGTGCCAGCAGCTTGGCGGGTTGGGAGTATCAGCCCCAGCATTTT.

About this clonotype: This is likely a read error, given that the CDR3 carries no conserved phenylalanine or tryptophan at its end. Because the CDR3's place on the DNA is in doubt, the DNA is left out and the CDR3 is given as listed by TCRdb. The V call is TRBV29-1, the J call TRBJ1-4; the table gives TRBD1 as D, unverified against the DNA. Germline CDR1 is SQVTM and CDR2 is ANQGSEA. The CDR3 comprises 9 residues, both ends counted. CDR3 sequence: CSVAEGTGY.

Written as DNA, the CDR3 is TGTGCCAGCAGTTCCCCGAGCAATCAGCCCCAGCATTTT. Translation: CASSSPSNQPQHF. The chain combines TRBV25-1 with TRBJ1-5, with D unresolved. V gave up 5 bases and J gave up 1 base, with 6 bases separating them. This CDR3 comprises 13 residues. Per germline, CDR1 MGHDK and CDR2 SYGVNS.

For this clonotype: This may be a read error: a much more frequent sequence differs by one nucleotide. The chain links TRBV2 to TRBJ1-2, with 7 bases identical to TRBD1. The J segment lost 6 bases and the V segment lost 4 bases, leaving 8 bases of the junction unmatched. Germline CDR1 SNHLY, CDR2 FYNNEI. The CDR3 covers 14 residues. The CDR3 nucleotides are TGTGCCAGCAGTGCCCGTCGCAGGGGGGATGGCTACACCTTC. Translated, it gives CASSARRRGDGYTF.

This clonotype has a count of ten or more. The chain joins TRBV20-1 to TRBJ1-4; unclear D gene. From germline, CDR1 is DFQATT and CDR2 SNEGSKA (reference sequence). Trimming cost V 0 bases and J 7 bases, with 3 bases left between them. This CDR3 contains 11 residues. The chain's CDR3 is CSARDPEKLFF. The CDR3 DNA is TGCAGTGCTAGAGATCCTGAAAAACTGTTTTTT.

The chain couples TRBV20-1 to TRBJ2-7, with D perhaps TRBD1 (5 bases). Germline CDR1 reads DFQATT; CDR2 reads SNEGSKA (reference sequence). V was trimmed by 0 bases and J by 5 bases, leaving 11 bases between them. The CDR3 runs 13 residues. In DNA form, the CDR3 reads TGCAGTGCTAGAGAACATGGGGCGAACGAGCAGTACTTC. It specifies CSAREHGANEQYF.

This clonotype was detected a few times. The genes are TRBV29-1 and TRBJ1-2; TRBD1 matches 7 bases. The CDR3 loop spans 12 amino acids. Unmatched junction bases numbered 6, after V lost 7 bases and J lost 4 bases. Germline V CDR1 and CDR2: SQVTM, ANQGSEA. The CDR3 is CSALTGPYGYTF. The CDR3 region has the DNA TGCAGCGCCCTGACAGGGCCCTATGGCTACACCTTC.

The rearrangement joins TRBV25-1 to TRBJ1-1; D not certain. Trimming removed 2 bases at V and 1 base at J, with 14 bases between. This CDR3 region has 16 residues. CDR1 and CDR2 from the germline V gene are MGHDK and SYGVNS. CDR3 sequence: CASSETPLSPNTEAFF. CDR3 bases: TGTGCCAGCAGTGAAACCCCCCTCAGCCCGAACACTGAAGCTTTCTTT. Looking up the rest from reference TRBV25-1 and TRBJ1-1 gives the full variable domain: EADIYQTPRYLVIGTGKKITLECSQTMGHDKMYWYQQDPGMELHLIHYSYGVNSTEKGDLSSESTVSRIRTEHFPLTLESARPSHTSQYLCASSETPLSPNTEAFFGQGTRLTVV.

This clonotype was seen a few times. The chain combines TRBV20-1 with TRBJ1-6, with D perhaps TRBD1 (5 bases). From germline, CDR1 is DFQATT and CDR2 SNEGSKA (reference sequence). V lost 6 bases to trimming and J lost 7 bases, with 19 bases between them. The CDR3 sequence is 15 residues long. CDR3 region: CSANSGTGTNSPLHF. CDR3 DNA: TGCAGTGCAAATTCCGGGACGGGGACCAATTCACCCCTCCACTTT.

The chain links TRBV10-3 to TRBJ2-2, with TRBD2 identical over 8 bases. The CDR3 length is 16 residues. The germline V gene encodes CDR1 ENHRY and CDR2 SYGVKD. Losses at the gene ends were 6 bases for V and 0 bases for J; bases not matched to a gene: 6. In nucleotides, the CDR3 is TGTGCCATCAGGGTAGCGGGGACTACGAACACCGGGGAGCTGTTTTTT. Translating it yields CAIRVAGTTNTGELFF.

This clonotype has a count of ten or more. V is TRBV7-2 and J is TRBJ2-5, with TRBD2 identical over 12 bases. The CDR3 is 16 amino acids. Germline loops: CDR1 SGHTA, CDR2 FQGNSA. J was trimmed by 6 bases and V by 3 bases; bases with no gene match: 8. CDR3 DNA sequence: TGTGCCAGCAGCTTGTCGGCTAGCGGGGGGGCCAAGACCCAGTACTTC. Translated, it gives CASSLSASGGAKTQYF.

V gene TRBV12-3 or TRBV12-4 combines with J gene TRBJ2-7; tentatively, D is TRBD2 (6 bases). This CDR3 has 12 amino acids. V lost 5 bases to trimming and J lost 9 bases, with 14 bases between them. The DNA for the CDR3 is TGTGCCAGCAGTCCCTCCGGGAGTGGGCAGTACTTC. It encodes CASSPSGSGQYF.